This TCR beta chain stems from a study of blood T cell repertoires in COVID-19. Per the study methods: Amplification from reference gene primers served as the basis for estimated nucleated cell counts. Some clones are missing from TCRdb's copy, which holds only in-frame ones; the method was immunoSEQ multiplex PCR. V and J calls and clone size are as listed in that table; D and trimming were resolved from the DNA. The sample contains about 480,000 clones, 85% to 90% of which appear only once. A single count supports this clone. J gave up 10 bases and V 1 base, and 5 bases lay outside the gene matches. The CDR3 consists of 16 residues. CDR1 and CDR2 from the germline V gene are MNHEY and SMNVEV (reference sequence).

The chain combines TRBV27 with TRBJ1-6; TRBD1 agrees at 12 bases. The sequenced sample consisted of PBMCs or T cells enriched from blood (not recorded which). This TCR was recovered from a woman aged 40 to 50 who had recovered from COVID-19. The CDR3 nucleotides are TGTGCCAGCAGTTTATACGCGGGGACAGGGGGCTCACCCCTCCACTTT. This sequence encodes CASSLYAGTGGSPLHF.